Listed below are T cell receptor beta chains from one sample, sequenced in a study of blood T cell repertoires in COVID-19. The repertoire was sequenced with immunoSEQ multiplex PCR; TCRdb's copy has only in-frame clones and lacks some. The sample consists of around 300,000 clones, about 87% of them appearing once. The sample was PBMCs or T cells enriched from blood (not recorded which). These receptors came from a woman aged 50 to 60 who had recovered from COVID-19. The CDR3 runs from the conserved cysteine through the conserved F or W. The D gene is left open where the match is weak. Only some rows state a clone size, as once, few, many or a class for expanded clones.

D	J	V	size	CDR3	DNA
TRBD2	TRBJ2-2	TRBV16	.	CASGLAGGRTGELFF	TGTGCCAGCGGACTAGCGGGAGGTCGGACCGGGGAGCTGTTTTTT
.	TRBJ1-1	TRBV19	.	CASTGLPNTEAFF	TGTGCCAGTACGGGACTCCCGAACACTGAAGCTTTCTTT
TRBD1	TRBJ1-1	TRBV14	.	CASSTRTGRGETEAFF	TGTGCCAGCAGCACCCGGACAGGGCGAGGGGAGACTGAAGCTTTCTTT
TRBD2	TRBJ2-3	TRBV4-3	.	CASAPGLAGVLTQYF	TGCGCCAGCGCACCCGGACTAGCGGGAGTTCTTACGCAGTATTTT
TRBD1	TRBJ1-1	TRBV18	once	CASRSTGTGNTEAFF	TGTGCCAGCAGATCGACCGGGACAGGGAACACTGAAGCTTTCTTT
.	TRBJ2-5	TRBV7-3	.	CASSPGLQETQYF	TGTGCCAGCAGCCCCGGACTGCAAGAGACCCAGTACTTC
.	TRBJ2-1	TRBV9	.	CASSVDELANNEQFF	TGTGCCAGCAGCGTAGACGAATTAGCCAACAATGAGCAGTTCTTC
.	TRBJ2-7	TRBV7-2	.	CASSLIWSSEQYF	TGTGCCAGCAGCTTAATCTGGAGCAGCGAGCAGTACTTC
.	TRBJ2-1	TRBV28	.	CASSLVIAGINNEQFF	TGTGCCAGCAGTTTAGTTATTGCGGGAATTAACAATGAGCAGTTCTTC
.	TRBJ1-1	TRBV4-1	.	CASSQDLLTGASAFF	TGCGCCAGCAGCCAAGATCTTTTGACTGGGGCGTCGGCTTTCTTT
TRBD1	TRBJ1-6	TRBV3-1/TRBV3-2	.	CASSQGQGTNSPLHF	TGTGCCAGCAGCCAAGGACAGGGGACAAATTCACCCCTCCACTTT
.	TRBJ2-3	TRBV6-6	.	CASIPRRTDTQYF	TGTGCCAGCATCCCGCGGCGCACAGATACGCAGTATTTT
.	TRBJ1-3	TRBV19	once	CASSITAGNTIYF	TGTGCCAGTAGTATAACAGCTGGAAACACCATATATTTT
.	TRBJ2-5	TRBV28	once	CAIQGYSKTQYF	TGTGCCATCCAGGGTTACTCGAAGACCCAGTACTTC
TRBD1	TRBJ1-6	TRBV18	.	CASSPLDRGSSYNSPLHF	TGTGCCAGCTCACCCCTGGACAGGGGAAGCTCCTATAATTCACCCCTCCACTTT
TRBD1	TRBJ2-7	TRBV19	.	CASSSGGTGAYEQYF	TGTGCCAGTAGCTCTGGGGGGACAGGAGCCTACGAGCAGTACTTC
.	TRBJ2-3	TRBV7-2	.	CASSLLPAADTQYF	TGTGCCAGCAGCTTGCTGCCTGCAGCAGATACGCAGTATTTT
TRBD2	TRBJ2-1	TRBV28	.	CASSPRERETDEQFF	TGTGCCAGCAGTCCCCGGGAGCGGGAGACAGATGAGCAGTTCTTC
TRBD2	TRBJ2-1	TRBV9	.	CASSVGVSSTLAASSYNEQFF	TGTGCCAGCAGCGTAGGAGTATCGTCGACACTAGCGGCGAGCTCCTACAATGAGCAGTTCTTC
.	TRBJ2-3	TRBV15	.	CATSRELIGPDTQYF	TGTGCCACCAGCAGGGAGCTAATCGGCCCAGATACGCAGTATTTT
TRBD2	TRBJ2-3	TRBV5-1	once	CASSRQGTSGNRDTQYF	TGCGCCAGCAGCCGACAGGGGACTAGCGGGAATCGAGATACGCAGTATTTT
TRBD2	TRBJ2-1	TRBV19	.	CASSIWSGNLYNEQFF	TGTGCCAGTAGTATATGGAGCGGGAACCTCTACAATGAGCAGTTCTTC
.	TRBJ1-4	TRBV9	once	CASSADITNEKLFF	TGTGCCAGCAGCGCGGACATTACTAATGAAAAACTGTTTTTT
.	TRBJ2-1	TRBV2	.	CASTGVLGGEQFF	TGTGCCAGCACCGGAGTCCTAGGGGGTGAGCAGTTCTTC
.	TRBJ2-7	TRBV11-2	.	CASSLGGQKIYEQYF	TGTGCCAGCAGCTTGGGTGGGCAAAAAATCTACGAGCAGTACTTC
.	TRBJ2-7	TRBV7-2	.	CASSLRGAVSSYEQYF	TGTGCCAGCAGCTTACGGGGGGCAGTGAGCTCCTACGAGCAGTACTTC
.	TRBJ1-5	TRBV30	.	CAWSFAGTQPQHF	TGTGCCTGGAGCTTTGCGGGGACCCAGCCCCAGCATTTT
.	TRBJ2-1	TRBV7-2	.	CASSSLRGGEQFF	TGTGCCAGCAGCTCTCTCCGGGGTGGTGAGCAGTTCTTC
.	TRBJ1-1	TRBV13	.	CASSLDTILNTEAFF	TGTGCCAGCAGCTTAGATACAATCTTGAACACTGAAGCTTTCTTT
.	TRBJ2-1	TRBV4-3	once	CASSQAGRPQGNEQFF	TGCGCCAGCAGCCAAGCGGGCAGGCCGCAGGGGAATGAGCAGTTCTTC
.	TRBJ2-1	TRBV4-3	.	CASSQEPAGAGRGNEQFF	TGCGCCAGCAGCCAAGAACCTGCGGGAGCGGGAAGGGGGAATGAGCAGTTCTTC
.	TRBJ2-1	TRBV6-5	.	CASSYGGSSYNEQFF	TGTGCCAGCAGTTATGGGGGGAGCTCCTACAATGAGCAGTTCTTC
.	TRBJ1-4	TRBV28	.	CASSSQGLANEKLFF	TGTGCCAGCAGTTCTCAGGGGCTGGCTAATGAAAAACTGTTTTTT
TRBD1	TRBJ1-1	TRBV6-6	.	CASSYGQGSGTEAFF	TGTGCCAGCAGTTACGGACAGGGTTCGGGCACTGAAGCTTTCTTT
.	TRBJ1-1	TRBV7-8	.	CASSSGHNTEAFF	TGTGCCAGCAGCTCGGGACATAACACTGAAGCTTTCTTT
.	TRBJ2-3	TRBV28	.	CASSYGLGRDTQYF	TGTGCCAGCAGTTATGGGTTGGGCAGAGATACGCAGTATTTT
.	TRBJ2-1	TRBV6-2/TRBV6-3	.	CASSYPGSEQFF	TGTGCCAGCAGTTACCCTGGCAGTGAGCAGTTCTTC
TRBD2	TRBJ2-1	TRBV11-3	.	CASSLIAGGYNEQFF	TGTGCCAGCAGTTTAATAGCGGGGGGTTACAATGAGCAGTTCTTC
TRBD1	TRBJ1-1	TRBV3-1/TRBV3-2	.	CASSRDRGKAFF	TGTGCCAGCAGCCGGGACAGGGGTAAAGCTTTCTTT
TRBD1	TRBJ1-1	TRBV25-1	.	CASSGQGNTEAFF	TGTGCCAGCAGTGGACAGGGAAACACTGAAGCTTTCTTT
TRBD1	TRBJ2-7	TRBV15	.	CATSRDLDRGYEQYF	TGTGCCACCAGCAGGGACTTGGACAGGGGCTACGAGCAGTACTTC
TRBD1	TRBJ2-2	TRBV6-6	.	CASSGSGTGSFGELFF	TGTGCCAGCAGTGGGTCCGGGACAGGGAGTTTCGGGGAGCTGTTTTTT
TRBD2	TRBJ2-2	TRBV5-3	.	CARSSIAGLDAGELFF	TGTGCCAGAAGCTCGATAGCGGGATTGGATGCCGGGGAGCTGTTTTTT
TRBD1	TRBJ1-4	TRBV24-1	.	CATSAGGNNEKLFF	TGTGCCACCAGTGCAGGGGGGAATAATGAAAAACTGTTTTTT
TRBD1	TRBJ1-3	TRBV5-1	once	CASSPTGDGNTIYF	TGCGCCAGCAGTCCTACAGGGGACGGAAACACCATATATTTT
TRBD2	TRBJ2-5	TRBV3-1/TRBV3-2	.	CASSPQALALIYF	TGTGCCAGCAGCCCGCAGGCACTAGCGCTTATCTACTTC
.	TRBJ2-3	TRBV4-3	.	CASSQDSLDTQYF	TGCGCCAGCAGCCAAGATAGTCTAGATACGCAGTATTTT
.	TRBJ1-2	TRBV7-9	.	CASSLSGVGYTF	TGTGCCAGCAGCTTATCCGGGGTTGGCTACACCTTC
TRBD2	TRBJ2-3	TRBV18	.	CASSPSLAGGPDTQYF	TGTGCCAGCTCACCATCACTAGCGGGAGGGCCTGATACGCAGTATTTT
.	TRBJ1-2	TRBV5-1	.	CASSLNSNYGYTF	TGCGCCAGCAGCTTGAACAGTAACTATGGCTACACCTTC
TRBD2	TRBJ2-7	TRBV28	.	CASSTSGTLSYEQYF	TGTGCCAGCAGTACTAGCGGGACCCTTTCCTACGAGCAGTACTTC
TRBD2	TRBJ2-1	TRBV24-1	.	CATSDRAGASYNEQFF	TGTGCCACCAGTGACCGAGCGGGAGCATCCTACAATGAGCAGTTCTTC
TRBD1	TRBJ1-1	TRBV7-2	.	CASSATGVRGTEAFF	TGTGCCAGCAGCGCCACAGGGGTTCGGGGCACTGAAGCTTTCTTT
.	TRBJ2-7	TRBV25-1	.	CASSARGAPYEQYF	TGTGCCAGCAGTGCCCGCGGGGCCCCCTACGAGCAGTACTTC
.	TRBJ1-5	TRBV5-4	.	CASSLDVGGNQPQHF	TGTGCCAGCAGCTTGGATGTCGGGGGCAATCAGCCCCAGCATTTT
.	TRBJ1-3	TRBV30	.	CAWSQGGTSGNTIYF	TGTGCCTGGAGTCAGGGAGGGACCTCTGGAAACACCATATATTTT
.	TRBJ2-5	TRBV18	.	CASSPLLTVQETQYF	TGTGCCAGCTCACCACTCTTGACAGTTCAAGAGACCCAGTACTTC